The TCR beta chain described here comes from a study of blood T cell repertoires in COVID-19. Study at large: The study drew acute and convalescent COVID-19 samples from the United States, Italy and Spain. Sample material is recorded as cDNA or gDNA derived from T cells, B-cell-depleted T cells, or PBMCs.

This CDR3 spans 14 amino acids. Germline CDR1 and CDR2: GTSNPN and SVGIG (reference sequence). With 2 bases clipped from V and 5 bases from J, the junction kept 7 bases outside the gene matches. As processed by the authors: Estimated nucleated cell counts came from reference gene primer amplification. Produced via immunoSEQ multiplex PCR; TCRdb's table is partial and in-frame only. V and J calls and clone size follow that table, whereas D and trimming were derived from the DNA. The table lists 110,000 to 150,000 clones, over 75% of them singletons. The chain recombines TRBV30 with TRBJ2-3; 7 bases are shared with TRBD2. The clonotype comes from a woman aged 60-75 years with active COVID-19. Input material: peripheral blood. CDR3: CAWSLPEREDTQYF. As DNA, the CDR3 is TGTGCCTGGAGTTTACCTGAGCGGGAAGATACGCAGTATTTT.